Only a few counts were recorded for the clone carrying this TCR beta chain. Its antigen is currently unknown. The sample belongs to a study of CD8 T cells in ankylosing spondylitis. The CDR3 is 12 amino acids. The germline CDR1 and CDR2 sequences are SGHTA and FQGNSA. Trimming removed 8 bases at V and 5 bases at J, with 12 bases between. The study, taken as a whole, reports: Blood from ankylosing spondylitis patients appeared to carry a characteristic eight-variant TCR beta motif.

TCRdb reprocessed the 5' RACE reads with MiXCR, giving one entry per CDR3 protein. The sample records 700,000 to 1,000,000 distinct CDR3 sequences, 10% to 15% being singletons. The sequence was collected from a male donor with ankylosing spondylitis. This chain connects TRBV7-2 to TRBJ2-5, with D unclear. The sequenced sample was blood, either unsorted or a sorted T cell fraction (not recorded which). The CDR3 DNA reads TGTGCCAGCCGTCGAGAGGCTGAGACCCAGTACTTC. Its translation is CASRREAETQYF.